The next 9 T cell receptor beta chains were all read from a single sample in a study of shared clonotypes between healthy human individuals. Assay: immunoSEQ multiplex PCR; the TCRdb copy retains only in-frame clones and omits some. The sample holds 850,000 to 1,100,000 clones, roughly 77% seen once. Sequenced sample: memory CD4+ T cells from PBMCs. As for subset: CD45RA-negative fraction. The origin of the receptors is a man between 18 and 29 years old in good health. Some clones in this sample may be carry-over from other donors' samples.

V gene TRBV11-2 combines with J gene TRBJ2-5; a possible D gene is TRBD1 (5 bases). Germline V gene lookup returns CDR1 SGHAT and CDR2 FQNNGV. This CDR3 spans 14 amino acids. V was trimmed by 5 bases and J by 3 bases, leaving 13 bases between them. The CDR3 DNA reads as TGTGCCAGCAGCACAGAAAGACAGAAAGAGACCCAGTACTTC. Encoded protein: CASSTERQKETQYF.

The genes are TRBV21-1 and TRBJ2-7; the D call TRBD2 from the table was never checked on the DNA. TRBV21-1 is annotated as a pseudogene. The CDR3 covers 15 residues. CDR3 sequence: CASTTRGAANYEQYF. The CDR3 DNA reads TGTGCCAGCACTACACGGGGGGCAGCGAACTACGAGCAGTACTTC.

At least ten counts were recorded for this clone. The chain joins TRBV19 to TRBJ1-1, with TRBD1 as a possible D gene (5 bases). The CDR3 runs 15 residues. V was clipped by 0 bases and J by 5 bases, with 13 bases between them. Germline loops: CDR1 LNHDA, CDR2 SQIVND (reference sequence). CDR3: CASSIDHLRQTEAFF. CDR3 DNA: TGTGCCAGTAGTATAGATCATCTGCGACAGACTGAAGCTTTCTTT.

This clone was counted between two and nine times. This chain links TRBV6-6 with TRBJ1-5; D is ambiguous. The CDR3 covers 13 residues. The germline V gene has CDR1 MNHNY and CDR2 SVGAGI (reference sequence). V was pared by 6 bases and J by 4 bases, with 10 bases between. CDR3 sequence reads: CASSDQLNQPQHF. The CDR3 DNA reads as TGTGCCAGCAGCGACCAACTGAATCAGCCCCAGCATTTT.

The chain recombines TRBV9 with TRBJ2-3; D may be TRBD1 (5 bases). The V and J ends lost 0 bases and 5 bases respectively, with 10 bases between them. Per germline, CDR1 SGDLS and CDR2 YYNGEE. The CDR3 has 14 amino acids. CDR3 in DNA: TGTGCCAGCAGCGTAGCCCAGGGCAGAGATACGCAGTATTTT. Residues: CASSVAQGRDTQYF.

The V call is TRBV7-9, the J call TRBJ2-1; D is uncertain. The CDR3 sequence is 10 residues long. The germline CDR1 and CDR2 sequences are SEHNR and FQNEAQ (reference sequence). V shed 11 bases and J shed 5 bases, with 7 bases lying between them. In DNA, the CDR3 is TGTGCCGGGTCTAACAATGAGCAGTTCTTC. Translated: CAGSNNEQFF.

The CDR3 coding sequence is TGTGCCAGCAGTTCGACAGTGATTCACTACACCTTC. It encodes CASSSTVIHYTF. The J gene is TRBJ1-2, the V gene TRBV28, with D perhaps matching TRBD1 (5 bases). The CDR3 runs 12 residues. From germline, CDR1 is MDHEN and CDR2 SYDVKM. The V gene lost 4 bases and the J gene lost 10 bases, with 13 bases spanning the gap.

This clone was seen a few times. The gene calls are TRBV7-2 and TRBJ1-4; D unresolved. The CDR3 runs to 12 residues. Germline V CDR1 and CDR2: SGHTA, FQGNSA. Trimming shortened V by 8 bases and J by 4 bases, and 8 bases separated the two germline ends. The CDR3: CASRRGNEKLFF. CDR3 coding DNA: TGTGCCAGCCGCCGGGGTAATGAAAAACTGTTTTTT.

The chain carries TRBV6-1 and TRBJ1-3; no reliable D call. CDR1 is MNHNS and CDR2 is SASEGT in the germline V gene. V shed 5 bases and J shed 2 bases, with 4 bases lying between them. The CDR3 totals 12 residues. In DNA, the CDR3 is TGTGCCAGCAGTTTTGCTGGAAACACCATATATTTT. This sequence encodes CASSFAGNTIYF.